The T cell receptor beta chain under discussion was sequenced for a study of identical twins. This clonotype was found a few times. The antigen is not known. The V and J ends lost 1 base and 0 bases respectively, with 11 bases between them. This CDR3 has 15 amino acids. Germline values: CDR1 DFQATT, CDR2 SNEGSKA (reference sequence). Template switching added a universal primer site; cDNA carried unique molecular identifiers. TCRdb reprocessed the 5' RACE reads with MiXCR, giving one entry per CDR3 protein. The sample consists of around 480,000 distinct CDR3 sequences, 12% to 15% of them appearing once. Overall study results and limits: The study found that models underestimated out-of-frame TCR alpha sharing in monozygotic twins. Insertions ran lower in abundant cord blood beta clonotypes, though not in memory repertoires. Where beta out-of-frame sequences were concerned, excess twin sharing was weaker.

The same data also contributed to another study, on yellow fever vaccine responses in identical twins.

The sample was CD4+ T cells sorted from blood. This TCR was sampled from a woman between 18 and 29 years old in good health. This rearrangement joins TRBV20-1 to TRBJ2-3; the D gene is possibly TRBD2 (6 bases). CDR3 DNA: TGCAGTGCTAGAGTTGCGGCGGGGAGCACAGATACGCAGTATTTT. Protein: CSARVAAGSTDTQYF.